This TCR beta chain was retrieved from a study of blood T cell repertoires in COVID-19. Study details: PBMCs, B-cell-depleted T cells, or T cells provided the cDNA or gDNA that made up the material.

Germline V gives CDR1 SQVTM, CDR2 ANQGSEA. CDR3 length: 14 residues. Trimming took 6 bases from V and 4 from J, leaving 15 bases between them. Produced via immunoSEQ multiplex PCR; TCRdb's table is partial and in-frame only. Counted here are about 430,000 clones, around 89% occurring once; the ten biggest clones make up 0.95% to 1.2%. Recruitment covered roughly 22 US areas and drew participants whose ages spanned about 18 to 90 years. Clinical history as reported by participants underpinned cohort assignment. In Cohort 3, a recovered donor had either two negative PCRs, clearance, or symptom resolution.

The genes are TRBV29-1 and TRBJ2-2; tentatively, D is TRBD2 (6 bases). This clonotype originated in a man younger than 45 who had recovered from COVID-19. The sample taken for sequencing was PBMCs or T cells enriched from blood (not recorded which). In DNA form, the CDR3 reads TGCAGCGTCGCCTTGGAGGGAGGCACCGGGGAGCTGTTTTTT. This codes for CSVALEGGTGELFF.